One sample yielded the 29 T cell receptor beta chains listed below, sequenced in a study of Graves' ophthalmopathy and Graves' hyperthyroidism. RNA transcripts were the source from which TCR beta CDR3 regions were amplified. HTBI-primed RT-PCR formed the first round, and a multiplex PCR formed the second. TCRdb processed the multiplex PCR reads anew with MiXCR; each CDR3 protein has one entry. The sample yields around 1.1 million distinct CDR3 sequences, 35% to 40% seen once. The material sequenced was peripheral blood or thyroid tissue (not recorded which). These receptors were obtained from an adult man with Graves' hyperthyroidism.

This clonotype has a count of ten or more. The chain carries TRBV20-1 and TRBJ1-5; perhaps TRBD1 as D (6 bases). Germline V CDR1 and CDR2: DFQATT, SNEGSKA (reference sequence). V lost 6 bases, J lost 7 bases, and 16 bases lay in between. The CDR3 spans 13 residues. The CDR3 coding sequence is TGCAGTGCCAAAGGGGGGGGCCGACAGCCCCAGCATTTT. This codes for CSAKGGGRQPQHF.

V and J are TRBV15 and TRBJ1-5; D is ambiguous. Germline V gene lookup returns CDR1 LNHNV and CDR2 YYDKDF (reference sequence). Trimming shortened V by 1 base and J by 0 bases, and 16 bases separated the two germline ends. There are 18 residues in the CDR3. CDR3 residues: CATSRVGVAGHSNQPQHF. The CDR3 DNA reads TGTGCCACCAGCAGAGTTGGGGTGGCTGGCCATAGCAATCAGCCCCAGCATTTT.

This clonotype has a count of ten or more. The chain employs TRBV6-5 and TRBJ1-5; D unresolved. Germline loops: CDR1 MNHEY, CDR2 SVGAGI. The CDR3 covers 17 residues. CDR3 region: CTEDVRVPYSGNQPQHF. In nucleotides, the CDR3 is TGTACCGAGGACGTAAGGGTACCCTATAGCGGCAATCAGCCCCAGCATTTT.

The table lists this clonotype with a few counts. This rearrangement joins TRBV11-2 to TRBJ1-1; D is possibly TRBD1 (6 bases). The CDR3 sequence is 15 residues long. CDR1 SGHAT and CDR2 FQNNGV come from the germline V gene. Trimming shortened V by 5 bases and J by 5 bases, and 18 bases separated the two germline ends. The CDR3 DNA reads TGTGCCAGCAGCCTAAACAGGGTGCGTCGGACTGAAGCTTTCTTT. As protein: CASSLNRVRRTEAFF.

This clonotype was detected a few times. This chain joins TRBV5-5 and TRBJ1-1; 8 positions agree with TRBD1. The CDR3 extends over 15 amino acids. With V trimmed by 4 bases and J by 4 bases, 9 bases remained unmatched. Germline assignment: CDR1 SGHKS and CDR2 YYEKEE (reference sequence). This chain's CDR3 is CASSPPTGVATEAFF. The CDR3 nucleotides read TGTGCCAGCAGCCCTCCGACAGGGGTGGCCACTGAAGCTTTCTTT.

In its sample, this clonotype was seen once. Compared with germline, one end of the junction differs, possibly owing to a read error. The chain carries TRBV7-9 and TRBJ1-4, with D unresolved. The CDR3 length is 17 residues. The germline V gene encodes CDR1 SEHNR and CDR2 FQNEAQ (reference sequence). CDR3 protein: CASSPKLGLSTNEKLLF. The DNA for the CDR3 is TGTGCCAGCAGCCCGAAGCTCGGCCTGTCAACTAATGAAAAACTGCTTTTT.

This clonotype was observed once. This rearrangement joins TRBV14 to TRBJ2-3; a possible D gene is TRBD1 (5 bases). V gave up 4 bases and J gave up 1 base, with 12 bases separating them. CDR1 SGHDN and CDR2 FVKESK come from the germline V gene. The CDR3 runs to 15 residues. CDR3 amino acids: CASSPQMGRTDTQYF. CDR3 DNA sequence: TGTGCCAGCAGCCCGCAAATGGGGCGCACAGATACGCAGTATTTT.

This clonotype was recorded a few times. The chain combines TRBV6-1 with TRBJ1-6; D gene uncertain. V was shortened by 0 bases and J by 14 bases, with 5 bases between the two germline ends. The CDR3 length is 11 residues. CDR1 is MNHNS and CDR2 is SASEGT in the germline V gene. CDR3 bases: TGTGCCAGCAGTGAAGCTTTGGCCCTCCACTTT. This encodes CASSEALALHF.

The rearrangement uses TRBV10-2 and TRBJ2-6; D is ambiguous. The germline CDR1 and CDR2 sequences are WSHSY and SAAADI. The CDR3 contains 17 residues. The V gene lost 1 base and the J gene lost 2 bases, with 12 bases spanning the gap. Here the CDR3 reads CASSELSGGTGANVLTF. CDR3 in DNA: TGCGCCAGCAGTGAGTTATCCGGTGGGACTGGGGCCAACGTCCTGACTTTC.

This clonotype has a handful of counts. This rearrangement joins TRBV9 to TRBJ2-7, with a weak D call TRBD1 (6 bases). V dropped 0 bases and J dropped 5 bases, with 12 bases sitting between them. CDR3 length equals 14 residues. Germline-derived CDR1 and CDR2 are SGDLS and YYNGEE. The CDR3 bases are TGTGCCAGCAGCGTAGAACAGGGTTGGAACGAGCAGTACTTC. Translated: CASSVEQGWNEQYF.

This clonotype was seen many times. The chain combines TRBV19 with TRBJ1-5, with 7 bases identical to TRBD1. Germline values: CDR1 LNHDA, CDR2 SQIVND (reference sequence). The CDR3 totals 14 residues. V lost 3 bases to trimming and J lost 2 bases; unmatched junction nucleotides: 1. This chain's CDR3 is CASSIQGGNQPQHF. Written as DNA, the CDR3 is TGTGCCAGTAGTATTCAGGGGGGCAATCAGCCCCAGCATTTT. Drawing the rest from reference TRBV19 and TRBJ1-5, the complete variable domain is DGGITQSPKYLFRKEGQNVTLSCEQNLNHDAMYWYRQDPGQGLRLIYYSQIVNDFQKGDIAEGYSVSREKKESFPLTVTSAQKNPTAFYLCASSIQGGNQPQHFGDGTRLSIL.

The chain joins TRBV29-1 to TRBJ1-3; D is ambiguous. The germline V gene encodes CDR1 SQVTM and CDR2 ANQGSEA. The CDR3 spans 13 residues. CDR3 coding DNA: TGCAGTTTGTATGGTGTCTCTGGAAACACCATATATTTT. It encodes CSLYGVSGNTIYF. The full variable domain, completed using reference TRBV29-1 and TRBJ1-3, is SAVISQKPSRDICQRGTSLTIQCQVDSQVTMMFWYRQQPGQSLTLIATANQGSEATYESGFVIDKFPISRPNLTFSTLTVSNMSPEDSSIYLCSLYGVSGNTIYFGEGSWLTVV.

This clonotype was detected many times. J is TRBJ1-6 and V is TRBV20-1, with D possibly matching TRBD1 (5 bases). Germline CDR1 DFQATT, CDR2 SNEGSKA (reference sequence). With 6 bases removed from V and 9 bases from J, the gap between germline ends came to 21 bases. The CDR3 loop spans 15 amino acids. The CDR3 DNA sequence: TGCAGTGCGTTAAGGACGGGGCGCCTTTCTTCACCCCTCCACTTT. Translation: CSALRTGRLSSPLHF.

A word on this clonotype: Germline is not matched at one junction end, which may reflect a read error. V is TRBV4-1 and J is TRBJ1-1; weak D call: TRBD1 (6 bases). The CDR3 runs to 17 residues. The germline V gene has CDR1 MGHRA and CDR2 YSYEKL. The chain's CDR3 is CASSEEVRGLGGTEAFF. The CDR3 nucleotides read TGCGCCAGCAGCGAAGAGGTGCGGGGGCTGGGGGGCACTGAAGCTTTCTTT.

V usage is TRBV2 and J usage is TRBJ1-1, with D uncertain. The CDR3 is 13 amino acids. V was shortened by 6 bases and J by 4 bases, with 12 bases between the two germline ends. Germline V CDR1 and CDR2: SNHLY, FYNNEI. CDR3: CASRADLGTEAFF. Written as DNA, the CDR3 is TGTGCCAGCAGAGCGGATCTGGGCACTGAAGCTTTCTTT.

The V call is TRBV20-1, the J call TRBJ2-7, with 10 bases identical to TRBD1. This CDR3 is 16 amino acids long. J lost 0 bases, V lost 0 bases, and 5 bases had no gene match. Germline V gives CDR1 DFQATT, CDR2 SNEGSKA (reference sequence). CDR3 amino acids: CSARDWGTGDSYEQYF. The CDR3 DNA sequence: TGCAGTGCTAGAGATTGGGGGACAGGGGACTCCTACGAGCAGTACTTC.

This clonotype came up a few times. The CDR3 is CASSQRAGGQPQHF. The CDR3 region has the DNA TGTGCCAGCAGCCAACGGGCCGGGGGTCAGCCCCAGCATTTT. The chain employs TRBV3-1 and TRBJ1-5; the D gene is possibly TRBD1 (5 bases). V shed 2 bases and J shed 6 bases, with 11 bases lying between them. CDR1 is LGHDT, CDR2 YNNKEL, per germline (reference sequence). The CDR3 length is 14 residues.

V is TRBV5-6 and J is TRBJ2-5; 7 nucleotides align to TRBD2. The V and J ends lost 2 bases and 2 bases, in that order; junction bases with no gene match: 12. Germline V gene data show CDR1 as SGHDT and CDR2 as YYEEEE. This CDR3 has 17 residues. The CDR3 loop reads CASSLMGGRGIQETQYF. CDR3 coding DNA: TGTGCCAGCAGCTTAATGGGAGGGCGGGGGATTCAAGAGACCCAGTACTTC.

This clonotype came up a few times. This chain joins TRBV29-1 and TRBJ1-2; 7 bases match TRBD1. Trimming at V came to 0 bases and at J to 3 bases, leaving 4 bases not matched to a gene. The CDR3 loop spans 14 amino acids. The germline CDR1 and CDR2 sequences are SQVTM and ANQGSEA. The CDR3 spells CSVEDRDRDYGYTF. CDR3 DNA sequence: TGCAGCGTTGAAGACCGGGACAGAGACTATGGCTACACCTTC.

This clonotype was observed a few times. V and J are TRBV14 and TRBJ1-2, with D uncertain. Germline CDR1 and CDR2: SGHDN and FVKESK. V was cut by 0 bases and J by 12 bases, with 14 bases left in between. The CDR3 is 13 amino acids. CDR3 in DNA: TGTGCCAGCAGCCAAGAACGACACGTCCCCCACACCTTC. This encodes CASSQERHVPHTF.

Here the CDR3 DNA reads TGTGCCACCAGCATAGGGGGGGCCTACGAGCAGTACTTC. Translating it yields CATSIGGAYEQYF. The chain combines TRBV15 with TRBJ2-7, with D perhaps matching TRBD2 (7 bases). This CDR3 comprises 13 residues. V lost 4 bases and J 2 bases, leaving 9 bases between the germline ends. Per germline, CDR1 LNHNV and CDR2 YYDKDF (reference sequence).

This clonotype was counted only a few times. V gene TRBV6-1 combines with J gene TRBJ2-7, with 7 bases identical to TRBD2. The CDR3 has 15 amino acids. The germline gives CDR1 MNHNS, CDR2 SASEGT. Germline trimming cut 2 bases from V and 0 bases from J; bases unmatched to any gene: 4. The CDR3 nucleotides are TGTGCCAGCAGTGAATTAGCGGGCTACTCCTACGAGCAGTACTTC. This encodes CASSELAGYSYEQYF.

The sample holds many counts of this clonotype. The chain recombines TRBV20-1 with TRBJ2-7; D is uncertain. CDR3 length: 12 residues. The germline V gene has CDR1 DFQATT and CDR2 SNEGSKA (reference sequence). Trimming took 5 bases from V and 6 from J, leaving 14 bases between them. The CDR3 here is CSARMRPGEQYF. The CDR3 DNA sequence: TGCAGTGCTCGTATGCGTCCGGGCGAGCAGTACTTC.

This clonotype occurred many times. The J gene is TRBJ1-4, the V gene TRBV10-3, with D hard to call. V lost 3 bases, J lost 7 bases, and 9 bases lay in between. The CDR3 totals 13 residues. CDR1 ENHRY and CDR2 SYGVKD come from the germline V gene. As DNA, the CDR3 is TGTGCCATCAGTGACCCGGACGTTGAAAAACTGTTTTTT. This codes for CAISDPDVEKLFF.

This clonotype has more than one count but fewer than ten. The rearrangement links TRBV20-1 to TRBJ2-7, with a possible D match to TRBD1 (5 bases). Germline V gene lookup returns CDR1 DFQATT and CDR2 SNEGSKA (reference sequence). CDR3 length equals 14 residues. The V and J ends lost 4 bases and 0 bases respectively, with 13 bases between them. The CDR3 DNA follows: TGCAGTGCTACTACTACAGGTAACTCCTACGAGCAGTACTTC. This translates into CSATTTGNSYEQYF.

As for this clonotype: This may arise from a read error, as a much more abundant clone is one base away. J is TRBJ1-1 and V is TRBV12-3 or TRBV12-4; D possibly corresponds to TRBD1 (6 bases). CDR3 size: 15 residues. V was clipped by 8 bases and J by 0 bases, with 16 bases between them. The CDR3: CASRFARGMNTEAFF. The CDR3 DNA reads TGTGCCAGCCGGTTTGCCAGGGGAATGAACACTGAAGCTTTCTTT.

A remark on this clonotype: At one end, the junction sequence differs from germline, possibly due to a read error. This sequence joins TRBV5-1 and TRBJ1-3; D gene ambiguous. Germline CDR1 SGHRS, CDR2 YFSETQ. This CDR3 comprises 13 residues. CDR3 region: CASSLAGGSTIYF. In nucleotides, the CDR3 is TGCGCCAGCAGCTTGGCCGGAGGAAGCACCATATATTTT. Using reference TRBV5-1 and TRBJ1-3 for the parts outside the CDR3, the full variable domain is KAGVTQTPRYLIKTRGQQVTLSCSPISGHRSVSWYQQTPGQGLQFLFEYFSETQRNKGNFPGRFSGRQFSNSRSEMNVSTLELGDSALYLCASSLAGGSTIYFGEGSWLTVV.

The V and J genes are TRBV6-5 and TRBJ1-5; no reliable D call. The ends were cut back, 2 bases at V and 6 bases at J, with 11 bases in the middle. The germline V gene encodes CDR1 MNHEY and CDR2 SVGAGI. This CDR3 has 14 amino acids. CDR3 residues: CASSYVEGGQPQHF. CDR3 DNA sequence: TGTGCCAGCAGTTACGTGGAGGGAGGTCAGCCCCAGCATTTT.

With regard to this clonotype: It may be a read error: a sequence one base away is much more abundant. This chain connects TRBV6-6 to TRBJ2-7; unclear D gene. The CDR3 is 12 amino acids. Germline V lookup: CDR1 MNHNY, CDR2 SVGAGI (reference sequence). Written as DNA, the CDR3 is TGTGCCATCAGTTACAGAGGCGGCGAGCAGTACTTC. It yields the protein CAISYRGGEQYF.